Within the sample, the clone carrying this T cell receptor (beta chain) is medium-sized. The target antigen is unknown. These data come from a study of response to subunit inactivated influenza vaccine. Study observations and caveats: The authors suggested that every seasonal influenza vaccination recruits few new T cells.

MiXCR was run by TCRdb on the RT-PCR reads, yielding one entry per CDR3 protein. This sample carries 700,000 to 800,000 distinct CDR3 sequences, around a sixth of them seen once, and the ten largest clones take approximately 10%. This CDR3 is 13 amino acids long. Trimming took off 6 bases at V and 4 bases at J, with 10 bases between the two ends. The chain has TRBV12-3 or TRBV12-4 and TRBJ1-3; the D is unclear. The specimen was PBMCs from blood, collected about 5 days after vaccination. The clonotype originates from a man between 50 and 59 years old who received an inactivated influenza vaccine. This CDR3 is CASRRSSGNTIYF. Written as DNA, the CDR3 is TGTGCCAGCAGACGTTCATCGGGAAACACCATATATTTT.